This entry concerns a single TCR beta chain. What antigen it recognizes has not been identified. No much larger clone is present one base from it, and per-base qualities are unavailable. Library prep was done by the immunoSEQ multiplex PCR assay. RNA was extracted from all samples and reverse transcribed into cDNA as template for TCR sequencing. First-strand cDNA was synthesized using SuperScript III with a 2:1 mix of oligo-dT and random hexamers. A synthetic immune receptor repertoire was used to measure amplification bias, and any remaining bias was corrected computationally. The source study handled its data this way. Raw reads were preprocessed to remove errors, and CDR3 was defined by IMGT conventions from the conserved cysteine to phenylalanine. To get clonality, Shannon entropy was normalized by log2 of the number of productive unique TCRs and the result was subtracted from 1. Whether each scalp clone was CD4 or CD8 was inferred by checking scalp TCRbeta sequences against the CD4 and CD8 repertoires from sorted blood. Held by TCRdb, this immuneACCESS table contains in-frame sequences only and omits some clones. Under half of the omission traces to an unresolved V gene where checked; the cause of the rest is unknown. V and J calls and clone size are given by that table; D and trimming were obtained from the DNA. The sample table lists about 220,000 clones, under 60% of them with a count of one. The leading ten clones occupy around 1.5% of the sample.

The sample belongs to a study of CD8+ T cells in alopecia areata (dated by TCRdb to 2017 to 2018). Background for the entire study: Treated patients were enrolled in an open-label pilot trial of oral tofacitinib, 5 to 10 mg twice daily, for moderate-to-severe alopecia areata. The study used high-throughput TCRbeta sequencing to examine T cell clonal expansion in alopecia areata, in both the C3H/HeJ mouse model and human patients. Disease severity in treated patients was measured with the SALT score, which quantifies the percentage of affected scalp surface area. On the human side, TCRbeta sequencing was run on scalp tissue and on sorted CD4+ and CD8+ peripheral blood T cells from healthy controls and from alopecia areata patients with either patchy or totalis/universalis disease. Clonality in the scalp was compared among normal scalp (n=4), patchy alopecia areata scalp (n=8), and alopecia totalis/universalis scalp (n=8). TCRbeta CDR3 regions were amplified by immunoSEQ multiplex PCR with 35 Vbeta forward and 13 Jbeta reverse primers. Patients on tofacitinib were biopsied at baseline and after 4 and 24 weeks of treatment, and several of the patients also had a later scalp biopsy. The RNA source kit depended on sample type: the PAXgene miRNA kit for fixed scalp, the miRNeasy kit for PBMCs, and the RNeasy kit for mouse skin. Tofacitinib was administered for 6 to 18 months, and 6 months of follow-up off drug were then conducted to assess delayed response and recurrence.

There are 14 amino acids in the CDR3, from cysteine to phenylalanine inclusive. Only the CDR3 part of the read is kept: 42 bases, read in frame from the first base. The germline V gene supplies CDR1 SNHLY and CDR2 FYNNEI. The V and J ends are trimmed by 4 bases and 1 base, leaving 11 bases between them. What the research found in general, with its limitations: Many expanded lesional clones were found to persist in scalp and blood during tofacitinib treatment, and relapse after treatment cessation may be partly explained by this persistence. Because the treated cohort was small and had just a single nonresponder, larger studies are needed to establish links between baseline CD8+ expansion and response. Scalp clonality and the number of expanded CD8+ clones among the top 100 scalp clones were significantly decreased by tofacitinib. Compared with mice, TCR sequences shared between patients were less clear, possibly partly because of HLA diversity across the patient population. Resident alphabeta T cells in normal human skin are also sequenced, complicating scalp TCR repertoire analysis, unlike mouse skin dominated by gammadelta T cells. Lesional scalp, especially in alopecia totalis/universalis, showed higher clonality and more expanded CD8+ clones than normal scalp, suggesting antigenic drive.

This specimen's time point label, per the study, means: about 4 weeks on oral tofacitinib. Per the publication, the treatment or condition label means: oral pan-JAK inhibitor, 5-10 mg twice daily. Lesional scalp punch biopsies and peripheral blood were obtained from alopecia areata patients. PBMCs were isolated by density centrifugation and stained for CD3, CD4 and CD8, after which CD4+ and CD8+ T cells were sorted on a FACSAria. This TCR derives from a human donor with alopecia areata. This sequence uses TRBV2 and TRBJ2-7, with the D gene not confidently named. The sample consisted of CD4+ T cells sorted from blood, taken at week 4, from a patient treated with tofacitinib. The DNA sequence follows: TGTGCCAGCAGTGCACAGCAGCATTCCTACGAGCAGTACTTC. Its product reads: CASSAQQHSYEQYF.